Shown below are 30 T cell receptor beta chains from a single sample sequenced in a study of shared clonotypes between healthy human individuals. The assay was immunoSEQ multiplex PCR, and TCRdb's table has in-frame clones only and misses some. The sample contains fewer than 3 million clones, 85% to 95% of which appear only once. Sequenced input: naive CD4+ T cells from PBMCs. Subset defined: CD45RA+ positively selected. These receptors all stem from a man aged 18 to 29 in good health. Some clones in this sample may be carry-over from other donors' samples.

The genes are TRBV28 and TRBJ1-1; TRBD1 agrees at 8 bases. Germline CDR1 reads MDHEN; CDR2 reads SYDVKM. V was clipped by 1 base and J by 4 bases; unmatched bases: 5. The length of the CDR3 is 15 residues. This chain's CDR3 is CASSLSTQGVTEAFF. CDR3 DNA: TGTGCCAGCAGTTTATCAACACAGGGGGTCACTGAAGCTTTCTTT.

The rearrangement uses TRBV9 and TRBJ2-5, with D possibly TRBD1 on 6 matching bases. Looked up from germline, CDR1 is SGDLS and CDR2 is YYNGEE. The V end was cut by 3 bases, the J end by 3 bases, with 9 bases between. The CDR3 is 13 amino acids. The DNA for the CDR3 is TGTGCCAGCAGCGCGAGGACAGAAGAGACCCAGTACTTC. The encoded protein is CASSARTEETQYF.

This clone appeared once. The rearrangement joins TRBV5-1 to TRBJ2-3; D may correspond to TRBD1 or TRBD2 (5 bases each). Deletions cut 1 base from V and 4 bases from J, with 13 bases between. The germline V gene encodes CDR1 SGHRS and CDR2 YFSETQ. This CDR3 comprises 15 residues. Here the CDR3 DNA reads TGCGCCAGCAGCTTGATAAGAGGGACCCCAGATACGCAGTATTTT. It codes for CASSLIRGTPDTQYF.

V usage is TRBV9 and J usage is TRBJ2-7; D might be TRBD1 or TRBD2, each matching 5 bases. CDR1 and CDR2 from the germline V gene are SGDLS and YYNGEE. The ends were cut back, 3 bases at V and 3 bases at J, with 16 bases in the middle. The CDR3 is 15 amino acids. The CDR3 sequence is CASSGGPSVGYEQYF. The CDR3 DNA reads TGTGCCAGCAGCGGGGGACCTTCAGTCGGCTACGAGCAGTACTTC.

This clone was seen a single time. V usage is TRBV29-1 and J usage is TRBJ1-2; possible D gene TRBD1, 6 bases. The CDR3 covers 13 residues. Germline V CDR1 and CDR2: SQVTM, ANQGSEA. Trimming removed 3 bases at V and 3 bases at J, with 11 bases between. The CDR3, as DNA: TGCAGCGTTGAGGGCAGGGGTCACTATGGCTACACCTTC. Translation: CSVEGRGHYGYTF.

This chain connects TRBV5-4 to TRBJ2-1; TRBD1 might be the D (5 bases). Germline CDR1 SGHNT, CDR2 YYREEE (reference sequence). V lost 4 bases, J lost 5 bases, and 16 bases lay in between. This CDR3 has 15 amino acids. Here the CDR3 reads CASSVSWGQNNEQFF. The CDR3 DNA follows: TGTGCCAGCAGCGTCAGTTGGGGCCAAAACAATGAGCAGTTCTTC.

This rearrangement joins TRBV14 to TRBJ2-5; D tentatively fits TRBD1 or TRBD2 (5 bases each). This CDR3 comprises 16 residues. CDR1 is SGHDN and CDR2 is FVKESK in the germline V gene. V shed 0 bases and J shed 4 bases, with 15 bases lying between them. CDR3: CASSQERGYGAETQYF. Written as DNA, the CDR3 is TGTGCCAGCAGCCAAGAGAGGGGTTATGGTGCAGAGACCCAGTACTTC.

V gene TRBV4-1 combines with J gene TRBJ1-1; 7 bases line up with TRBD1. Germline lookup yields CDR1 MGHRA and CDR2 YSYEKL. Losses at the gene ends were 4 bases for V and 4 bases for J; bases not matched to a gene: 6. This CDR3 comprises 14 residues. CDR3 in amino acids: CASSPLQGFTEAFF. In nucleotides, the CDR3 is TGCGCCAGCAGCCCCCTACAGGGGTTCACTGAAGCTTTCTTT.

As to this clone: The sample holds other DNA sequences that translate to the same CDR3. This chain joins TRBV11-2 and TRBJ2-6; D not resolved. The ends were cut back, 2 bases at V and 6 bases at J, with 8 bases in the middle. The CDR3 contains 14 residues. Germline V gives CDR1 SGHAT, CDR2 FQNNGV. CDR3 in DNA: TGTGCCAGCAGCTTAAGTAGGGAGGCCAACGTCCTGACTTTC. This codes for CASSLSREANVLTF. The whole variable domain, filled in from reference TRBV11-2 and TRBJ2-6, reads EAGVAQSPRYKIIEKRQSVAFWCNPISGHATLYWYQQILGQGPKLLIQFQNNGVVDDSQLPKDRFSAERLKGVDSTLKIQPAKLEDSAVYLCASSLSREANVLTFGAGSRLTVL.

The chain carries TRBV11-3 and TRBJ2-2; D is tentatively TRBD1 or TRBD2 (5 bases each). Germline V gene lookup returns CDR1 SGHNT and CDR2 YENEEA. The CDR3 has 19 amino acids. With 1 base removed from V and 0 bases from J, the gap between germline ends came to 18 bases. CDR3 coding DNA: TGTGCCAGCAGCTTAGGCATCCGGGACGGAACCTCGAACACCGGGGAGCTGTTTTTT. Translated, it gives CASSLGIRDGTSNTGELFF.

The rearrangement joins TRBV21-1 to TRBJ2-3. TRBV21-1 is noted as a pseudogene. CDR3 length: 15 amino acids. CDR3 nucleotide sequence: TGTGCCAGCAGCAAAGTAGAGGGGAACACAGATACGCAGTATTTT. Translating gives CASSKVEGNTDTQYF.

This clone has a handful of counts. The rearrangement links TRBV7-2 to TRBJ2-2; D is unresolved. This CDR3 has 13 amino acids. Germline CDR1 is SGHTA and CDR2 is FQGNSA. Trimming stripped 5 bases from V and 6 bases from J, with 10 bases between. CDR3 coding DNA: TGTGCCAGCAGCCTGTATCGGGCCGGGGAGCTGTTTTTT. Encoded protein: CASSLYRAGELFF. Full variable domain (missing parts from reference TRBV7-2 and TRBJ2-2): GAGVSQSPSNKVTEKGKDVELRCDPISGHTALYWYRQSLGQGLEFLIYFQGNSAPDKSGLPSDRFSAERTGGSVSTLTIQRTQQEDSAVYLCASSLYRAGELFFGEGSRLTVL.

This chain joins TRBV18 and TRBJ2-5; TRBD1 is a possible D gene (6 bases). The germline gives CDR1 KGHSH, CDR2 LQKENI. The CDR3 sequence is 15 residues long. V gave up 6 bases and J gave up 7 bases, with 21 bases separating them. CDR3 DNA sequence: TGTGCCAGCTCCCCCGGGACACGGTCGGTCTGGACCCAGTACTTC. Its translation: CASSPGTRSVWTQYF.

The table lists this clone with a few counts. This chain connects TRBV30 to TRBJ1-5; D remains unclear. Germline CDR1 reads GTSNPN; CDR2 reads SVGIG (reference sequence). V shed 2 bases and J shed 1 base, with 6 bases lying between them. The CDR3 is 13 residues long. The CDR3 DNA sequence: TGTGCCTGGAGTAATTGGAGCAATCAGCCCCAGCATTTT. Protein sequence: CAWSNWSNQPQHF. Supplemented by reference TRBV30 and TRBJ1-5, the full variable domain reads SQTIHQWPATLVQPVGSPLSLECTVEGTSNPNLYWYRQAAGRGLQLLFYSVGIGQISSEVPQNLSASRPQDRQFILSSKKLLLSDSGFYLCAWSNWSNQPQHFGDGTRLSIL.

J is TRBJ1-6 and V is TRBV5-1; 9 nucleotides agree with TRBD1. Germline trimming cut 2 bases from V and 9 bases from J; bases unmatched to any gene: 6. The CDR3 sequence is 15 residues long. Germline V lookup: CDR1 SGHRS, CDR2 YFSETQ. For the CDR3, the DNA is TGCGCCAGCAGCTTAGGGGGACAGGGACCTTCACCCCTCCACTTT. Its translation: CASSLGGQGPSPLHF. Together with reference TRBV5-1 and TRBJ1-6, the CDR3 gives the full variable domain: KAGVTQTPRYLIKTRGQQVTLSCSPISGHRSVSWYQQTPGQGLQFLFEYFSETQRNKGNFPGRFSGRQFSNSRSEMNVSTLELGDSALYLCASSLGGQGPSPLHFGNGTRLTVT.

The rearrangement joins TRBV4-3 to TRBJ1-2, with D maybe TRBD1 (5 bases). V dropped 0 bases and J dropped 7 bases, with 9 bases sitting between them. This CDR3 contains 13 residues. In germline, CDR1 is LGHNA, CDR2 YSLEER. The CDR3 loop is CASSQERGRGYTF. The CDR3 DNA is TGCGCCAGCAGCCAAGAAAGGGGACGTGGCTACACCTTC.

Concerning this clone: Other nucleotide sequences from this sample produce the same CDR3. The V call is TRBV5-1, the J call TRBJ2-2, with D unclear. V dropped 1 base and J dropped 2 bases, with 6 bases sitting between them. CDR3 length equals 14 residues. The germline CDR1 and CDR2 sequences are SGHRS and YFSETQ. For the CDR3, the DNA is TGCGCCAGCAGCTTGACAGCTAACACCGGGGAGCTGTTTTTT. Encoded protein: CASSLTANTGELFF.

The gene calls are TRBV28 and TRBJ2-7, with 7 bases identical to TRBD1. CDR1 and CDR2 from the germline V gene are MDHEN and SYDVKM. The CDR3 has 15 amino acids. V was clipped by 3 bases and J by 4 bases; unmatched bases: 9. The CDR3 DNA follows: TGTGCCAGCAGTTTGATAGGGGGCTCGGGATACGAGCAGTACTTC. It is translated as CASSLIGGSGYEQYF.

The gene calls are TRBV19 and TRBJ2-5; D perhaps matches TRBD1 (6 bases). The germline gives CDR1 LNHDA, CDR2 SQIVND (reference sequence). The CDR3 has 15 residues. Trimming shortened V by 9 bases and J by 5 bases, and 22 bases separated the two germline ends. CDR3: CASAQGGKGKETQYF. In nucleotides, the CDR3 is TGTGCCAGCGCTCAAGGGGGAAAAGGGAAGGAGACCCAGTACTTC.

The chain joins TRBV7-2 to TRBJ2-3, with TRBD2 matching over 9 bases. Germline V CDR1 and CDR2: SGHTA, FQGNSA. The CDR3 covers 17 residues. J gave up 3 bases and V 5 bases, and 12 bases lay outside the gene matches. The CDR3 loop reads CASSPYIAGEGTDTQYF. For the CDR3, the DNA is TGTGCCAGCAGCCCGTACATAGCGGGAGAGGGGACAGATACGCAGTATTTT.

This sequence joins TRBV9 and TRBJ2-3; 11 positions match TRBD2. CDR3 length: 16 amino acids. The V and J ends lost 3 bases and 0 bases, in that order; junction bases with no gene match: 3. Germline CDR1 reads SGDLS; CDR2 reads YYNGEE. CDR3 sequence reads: CASSALAGGSTDTQYF. CDR3 bases: TGTGCCAGCAGCGCTCTAGCGGGAGGCAGCACAGATACGCAGTATTTT.

The chain is built from TRBV18 and TRBJ2-1; 12 bases match TRBD2. This CDR3 has 17 residues. With V trimmed by 5 bases and J by 0 bases, 5 bases remained unmatched. CDR1 KGHSH and CDR2 LQKENI come from the germline V gene. The CDR3 bases are TGTGCCAGCTCATCGACGACTAGCGGGAGCTCCTACAATGAGCAGTTCTTC. Its translation: CASSSTTSGSSYNEQFF.

The chain carries TRBV6-1 and TRBJ1-2, with D perhaps TRBD1 (5 bases). CDR1 is MNHNS, CDR2 SASEGT, per germline. The V gene lost 10 bases and the J gene lost 7 bases, with 25 bases spanning the gap. The CDR3 loop spans 15 amino acids. CDR3: CATSYPGLLGGGYTF. The DNA for the CDR3 is TGTGCCACCTCATACCCCGGGTTGCTGGGGGGTGGCTACACCTTC.

Here the CDR3 reads CASSEPIGYGYTF. The DNA of the CDR3 is TGTGCCAGCAGTGAGCCCATAGGGTATGGCTACACCTTC. The J gene is TRBJ1-2, the V gene TRBV28; D gene unclear. Trimming took off 5 bases at V and 5 bases at J, with 12 bases between the two ends. The CDR3 has 13 amino acids. Germline values: CDR1 MDHEN, CDR2 SYDVKM.

Notes on this clone: A much bigger clone sits one base away, suggesting this may be a read error. The chain is built from TRBV27 and TRBJ2-5; no clear D gene. The germline V gene has CDR1 MNHEY and CDR2 SMNVEV (reference sequence). V was trimmed by 3 bases and J by 7 bases, leaving 6 bases between them. The CDR3 has 11 residues. Here the CDR3 reads CASSLEGTQYF. The CDR3 coding sequence is TGTGCCAGCAGTTTGGAAGGGACCCAGTACTTC.

The chain links TRBV2 to TRBJ1-2; perhaps TRBD1 as D (6 bases). The CDR3 totals 15 residues. Trimming removed 3 bases from V and 4 bases from J, with 15 bases in between. Germline-derived CDR1 and CDR2 are SNHLY and FYNNEI. The CDR3 DNA is TGTGCCAGCAGTGATCCTACTCGGACAGTCTATGGCTACACCTTC. Its protein product is CASSDPTRTVYGYTF.

For this clone: Other DNA sequences in the sample encode the same CDR3. The chain joins TRBV7-2 to TRBJ2-3; D unclear. V lost 8 bases to trimming and J lost 0 bases, with 9 bases between them. Germline V gene sequence: CDR1 SGHTA, CDR2 FQGNSA. The CDR3 contains 13 residues. Written as DNA, the CDR3 is TGTGCCAGCGGCAGAGAGAGCACAGATACGCAGTATTTT. Its translation: CASGRESTDTQYF.

The chain carries TRBV28 and TRBJ1-2; 8 positions agree with TRBD1. Trimming removed 3 bases from V and 5 bases from J; junction bases left unmatched: 11. CDR3 length: 16 residues. Germline V CDR1 and CDR2: MDHEN, SYDVKM. CDR3 amino acids: CASSLGAGGRLYGYTF. The CDR3 bases are TGTGCCAGCAGTTTGGGCGCAGGGGGCAGGCTTTATGGCTACACCTTC.

V gene TRBV6-5 combines with J gene TRBJ2-7; perhaps D is TRBD1 or TRBD2 (5 bases each). This CDR3 is built from 14 residues. Germline loops: CDR1 MNHEY, CDR2 SVGAGI. The V and J ends lost 5 bases and 6 bases respectively, with 17 bases between them. CDR3 nucleotide sequence: TGTGCCAGCAGTAACATCCGGGGCACCCCCGAGCAGTACTTC. Protein product: CASSNIRGTPEQYF.

The V call is TRBV7-9, the J call TRBJ1-6; weak D call: TRBD1 (6 bases). The germline V gene encodes CDR1 SEHNR and CDR2 FQNEAQ (reference sequence). V was shortened by 4 bases and J by 11 bases, with 15 bases between the two germline ends. The CDR3 totals 14 residues. The CDR3 reads CASSSSGAETPLHF. The CDR3 coding sequence is TGTGCCAGCAGCTCCTCGGGGGCGGAGACACCCCTCCACTTT.